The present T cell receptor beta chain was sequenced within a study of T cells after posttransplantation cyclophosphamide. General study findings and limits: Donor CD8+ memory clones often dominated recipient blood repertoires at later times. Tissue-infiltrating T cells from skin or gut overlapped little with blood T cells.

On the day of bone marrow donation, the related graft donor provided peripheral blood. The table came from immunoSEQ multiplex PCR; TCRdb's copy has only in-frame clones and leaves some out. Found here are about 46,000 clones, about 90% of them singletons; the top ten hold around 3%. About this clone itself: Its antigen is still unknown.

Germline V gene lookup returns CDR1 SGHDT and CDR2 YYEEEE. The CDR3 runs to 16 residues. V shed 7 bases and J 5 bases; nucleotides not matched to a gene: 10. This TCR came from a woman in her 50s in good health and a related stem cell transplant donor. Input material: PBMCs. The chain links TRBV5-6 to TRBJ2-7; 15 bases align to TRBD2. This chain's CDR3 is CASCRGGLAGGNEQYF. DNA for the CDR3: TGTGCCAGCTGTCGGGGGGGACTAGCGGGAGGTAACGAGCAGTACTTC.